Listed below are T cell receptor beta chains from one sample, sequenced in a study of T cell repertoires in cytomegalovirus infection. TCRdb analysed the reads with MiXCR anew, one entry per CDR3 protein. Found here are 450,000 to 550,000 distinct CDR3 sequences, approximately 15% of them singletons; the top ten hold under 30%. Material for sequencing was CD8+ T cells from PBMCs. These receptors were obtained from a human donor in good health (CMV status not recorded). Some clones in this sample may be carry-over from other donors' samples. Each CDR3 is given without its conserved first and last residue. A D gene is named only where the DNA matches it firmly.

V gene	CDR3 length	D gene	J gene	CDR3 protein
TRBV4-2	15	TRBD1	TRBJ1-1	ASSHVPGQATNTEAF
TRBV4-1	13	TRBD1	TRBJ2-7	ASSQSGTAPYEQY
TRBV19	10	NA	TRBJ2-1	ASRAGNNEQF
TRBV5-1	8	NA	TRBJ2-7	ASSLGEQC
TRBV7-6	13	NA	TRBJ2-1	ASSFSDRPSDEQF
TRBV15	13	NA	TRBJ1-5	ATSSGEGENQPQH
TRBV2	12	NA	TRBJ2-4	ASRALTAKNIQY
TRBV7-2	11	NA	TRBJ2-7	ASSYFGGWEQY
TRBV7-8	13	NA	TRBJ2-7	ASSLERGRNYEQY
TRBV24-1	13	NA	TRBJ2-1	ATSDLSESYNEQF
TRBV19	12	NA	TRBJ1-1	ASSISRMNTEAF
TRBV20-1	14	TRBD2	TRBJ2-1	SAPRTSGSSHNEQF
TRBV5-1	14	TRBD1	TRBJ2-3	ASRNRQGVRSDTQY
TRBV7-9	15	TRBD1	TRBJ2-1	ASSSPRDRGSYNEQF
TRBV30	13	TRBD1	TRBJ1-1	AWTPPDRGHTEAF
TRBV4-1	14	TRBD2	TRBJ2-3	ASSQETAGGPDTQY
TRBV27	10	NA	TRBJ2-1	ASSYRRDEQF
TRBV12-3/TRBV12-4	14	TRBD1	TRBJ2-7	ASSPRSGQIAYEQY
TRBV4-1	11	NA	TRBJ1-1	ASSQPWTDGAF
TRBV12-3/TRBV12-4	10	NA	TRBJ1-5	ASVVGNQPQH
TRBV7-6	12	TRBD1	TRBJ2-7	ASTLDRGPYEPY
TRBV14	9	NA	TRBJ2-7	ASSQDEEQY
TRBV12-3/TRBV12-4	13	TRBD2	TRBJ2-1	ASSELAGWGNEQF
TRBV4-1	15	TRBD2	TRBJ2-7	ASSQDHLAGEVGEQY
TRBV11-2	13	NA	TRBJ1-1	ASSPWDRPRTEAF
TRBV27	13	NA	TRBJ1-1	ASSGARGWNTEAF
TRBV7-7	13	NA	TRBJ2-1	ASSLAASPYNEQF